The table lists the clone carrying this TCR beta chain with many counts. What it recognizes is unknown. The CDR3 is 12 residues long. Looked up from germline, CDR1 is DFQATT and CDR2 is SNEGSKA (reference sequence). V was trimmed by 0 bases and J by 5 bases, leaving 7 bases between them. TCRdb re-analysed the 5' RACE reads in MiXCR, keeping a single row per CDR3 protein. The data hold about 520,000 distinct CDR3 sequences, with approximately 22% observed a single time. These data are taken from a study of identical twins. Study results and limitations: Monozygotic twins shared more out-of-frame TCR alpha than recombination models predicted. Insertions ran lower in abundant cord blood beta clonotypes, though not in memory repertoires.

The data also belong to a second study, concerning T cells expressing NK-cell markers. That paper adds: Also leading the CD3+CD56-NKG2C+ fraction in several donors were these clonotypes.

This chain connects TRBV20-1 to TRBJ1-1; no clear D. The sequence was obtained from a woman under 30 in good health. The sequenced sample consisted of CD4+ T cells sorted from blood. CDR3 in DNA: TGCAGTGCTAGAGACGGGCGGACTGAAGCTTTCTTT. Protein: CSARDGRTEAFF.